The 17 T cell receptor beta chains reported below all come from one sample, sequenced in a study of T cell repertoires in cytomegalovirus infection. Each CDR3 protein gets one entry after TCRdb re-called the reads with MiXCR. The top ten clones hold less than 50% of a sample with around 250,000 distinct CDR3 sequences, about 18% of them seen once. Sequenced sample: CD8+ T cells from PBMCs. These receptors all come from a human donor in good health (CMV status not recorded). Some clones in this sample may be carry-over from other donors' samples.

The sample holds many counts of this clonotype. V usage is TRBV7-6 and J usage is TRBJ2-1; 8 positions match TRBD2. Germline V gene lookup returns CDR1 SGHVS and CDR2 FNYEAQ. The CDR3 is 15 amino acids. With 1 base clipped from V and 5 bases from J, the junction kept 4 bases outside the gene matches. Here the CDR3 DNA reads TGTGCCAGCAGCTTAGTTGCGGGGGGAAACAATGAGCAGTTCTTC. As protein: CASSLVAGGNNEQFF.

The chain carries TRBV6-6 and TRBJ2-7, with unresolved D. Trimming left V 0 bases short and J 6 bases short, with 6 bases between. The germline V gene has CDR1 MNHNY and CDR2 SVGAGI (reference sequence). The CDR3 sequence is 12 residues long. As DNA, the CDR3 is TGTGCCAGCAGTTACTCGGCGCGCGAGCAGTACTTC. Residues: CASSYSAREQYF.

This clonotype was detected a few times. This chain links TRBV7-6 with TRBJ2-5; D remains ambiguous. The CDR3 is 13 amino acids. V was clipped by 6 bases and J by 2 bases, with 10 bases between them. Germline V gene data show CDR1 as SGHVS and CDR2 as FNYEAQ. DNA of the CDR3: TGTGCCAGCAGATCTGGACGGCAAGAGACCCAGTACTTC. Translating it yields CASRSGRQETQYF.

This clonotype was seen at least ten times. The chain uses TRBV7-8 and TRBJ2-4; D call uncertain. With 5 bases removed from V and 0 bases from J, the gap between germline ends came to 5 bases. CDR1 SGHVS and CDR2 FQNEAQ come from the germline V gene. CDR3 length: 13 residues. CDR3 coding DNA: TGTGCCAGCAGCCTACTAGCCAAAAACATTCAGTACTTC. Protein sequence: CASSLLAKNIQYF.

There are many counts of this clonotype. The V call is TRBV12-3 or TRBV12-4, the J call TRBJ1-1; tentative D call: TRBD1 (5 bases). The germline V and J ends were trimmed by 8 bases and 1 base, with 8 bases remaining between them. This CDR3 has 12 residues. This CDR3 is CASGTPNTEAFF. In nucleotides, the CDR3 is TGTGCCAGCGGGACGCCGAACACTGAAGCTTTCTTT.

There are many counts of this clonotype. This rearrangement joins TRBV6-5 to TRBJ2-7, with D maybe TRBD2 (5 bases). This CDR3 is 16 amino acids long. CDR1 is MNHEY and CDR2 is SVGAGI in the germline V gene. Trimming removed 0 bases from V and 9 bases from J, with 21 bases in between. The CDR3 bases are TGTGCCAGCAGTTACTCCCGAGAGGGCTTGGGATGGGTGCAGTACTTC. This codes for CASSYSREGLGWVQYF.

V usage is TRBV27 and J usage is TRBJ1-2; weak D call: TRBD1 (5 bases). CDR1 MNHEY and CDR2 SMNVEV come from the germline V gene (reference sequence). This CDR3 comprises 12 residues. The ends were cut back, 5 bases at V and 8 bases at J, with 12 bases in the middle. CDR3 sequence reads: CASSPSGEGYTF. CDR3 nucleotide sequence: TGTGCCAGCAGTCCCTCGGGGGAAGGCTACACCTTC.

Ten or more counts support this clonotype. The chain carries TRBV6-5 and TRBJ2-7, with D perhaps matching TRBD2 (5 bases). The CDR3 runs to 14 residues. Trimming took off 3 bases at V and 0 bases at J, with 9 bases between the two ends. Germline assignment: CDR1 MNHEY and CDR2 SVGAGI. CDR3 protein: CASSYGLASYEQYF. The CDR3 DNA reads as TGTGCCAGCAGTTATGGGCTAGCCTCCTACGAGCAGTACTTC.

CDR3 DNA: TGTGCCAGCAGCCGGACCAATGAGCAGTTCTTC. This gives the protein CASSRTNEQFF. The chain is built from TRBV9 and TRBJ2-1; D is unresolved. This CDR3 spans 11 amino acids. The V end lost 4 bases, the J end lost 6 bases, and 5 bases lay between the germline ends. CDR1 is SGDLS and CDR2 is YYNGEE in the germline V gene.

This clonotype was seen at least ten times. The chain joins TRBV7-8 to TRBJ2-3; 11 bases line up with TRBD2. The CDR3 length is 17 residues. Germline trimming cut 5 bases from V and 2 bases from J; bases unmatched to any gene: 9. The germline V gene has CDR1 SGHVS and CDR2 FQNEAQ. The CDR3 nucleotides are TGTGCCAGCAGCCCAAGGGGACTAGCGGAACTCACAGATACGCAGTATTTT. Translated: CASSPRGLAELTDTQYF.

At least ten counts were recorded for this clonotype. This chain links TRBV7-2 with TRBJ1-5; D is ambiguous. CDR1 SGHTA and CDR2 FQGNSA come from the germline V gene. This CDR3 is built from 14 residues. Trimming stripped 4 bases from V and 9 bases from J, with 16 bases between. The CDR3 region is CASSYLTPGGPQHF. CDR3 in DNA: TGTGCCAGCAGCTACTTAACTCCGGGAGGGCCCCAGCATTTT.

The chain couples TRBV27 to TRBJ2-2; D is ambiguous. In germline, CDR1 is MNHEY, CDR2 SMNVEV (reference sequence). The CDR3 totals 14 residues. Deletions cut 3 bases from V and 3 bases from J, with 8 bases between. The CDR3 reads CASSFFGDTGELFF. CDR3 DNA: TGTGCCAGCAGTTTTTTTGGGGACACCGGGGAGCTGTTTTTT.

This chain links TRBV12-3 or TRBV12-4 with TRBJ2-2; no reliable D call. V lost 4 bases and J lost 6, with 6 bases in between. This CDR3 is built from 12 residues. CDR3 region: CASSSSPGELFF. CDR3 DNA sequence: TGTGCCAGCAGTTCGTCCCCCGGGGAGCTGTTTTTT.

The rearrangement uses TRBV6-8 and TRBJ2-2; D is uncertain. V gave up 0 bases and J gave up 9 bases, with 11 bases separating them. This CDR3 comprises 14 residues. Germline loops: CDR1 MNHGY, CDR2 SAAAGT. Written as DNA, the CDR3 is TGTGCCAGCAGTTACTCCACCCCGGCCCGGGAGCTGTTTTTT. It encodes CASSYSTPARELFF.

The table lists this clonotype with a few counts. J is TRBJ2-3 and V is TRBV29-1; D gene ambiguous. The CDR3 spans 14 residues. V dropped 2 bases and J dropped 0 bases, with 9 bases sitting between them. Per germline, CDR1 SQVTM and CDR2 ANQGSEA. The CDR3 loop reads CSVENRESTDTQYF. The CDR3 DNA follows: TGCAGCGTTGAAAATAGGGAAAGCACAGATACGCAGTATTTT.

In this sample, this clonotype turned up many times. The chain links TRBV12-5 to TRBJ1-6; 9 bases map to TRBD1. The J segment lost 7 bases and the V segment lost 10 bases, leaving 11 bases of the junction unmatched. The CDR3 has 15 residues. CDR1 is LGHNT, CDR2 FRNRAP, per germline. Written as DNA, the CDR3 is TGTGCTACCCTAAGTACCGGGACAGGGAATTCACCCCTCCACTTT. It yields the protein CATLSTGTGNSPLHF. Based on the CDR3 plus reference TRBV12-5 and TRBJ1-6, the full variable domain is DARVTQTPRHKVTEMGQEVTMRCQPILGHNTVFWYRQTMMQGLELLAYFRNRAPLDDSGMPKDRFSAEMPDATLATLKIQPSEPRDSAVYFCATLSTGTGNSPLHFGNGTRLTVT.

This clonotype showed up just a few times. V is TRBV25-1 and J is TRBJ2-7; a weak D match, TRBD1 (5 bases). Germline lookup yields CDR1 MGHDK and CDR2 SYGVNS. The V end was cut by 8 bases, the J end by 7 bases, with 12 bases between. This CDR3 comprises 11 residues. CDR3 residues: CASHHTGEQYF. Written as DNA, the CDR3 is TGTGCCAGCCACCACACAGGAGAGCAGTACTTC.